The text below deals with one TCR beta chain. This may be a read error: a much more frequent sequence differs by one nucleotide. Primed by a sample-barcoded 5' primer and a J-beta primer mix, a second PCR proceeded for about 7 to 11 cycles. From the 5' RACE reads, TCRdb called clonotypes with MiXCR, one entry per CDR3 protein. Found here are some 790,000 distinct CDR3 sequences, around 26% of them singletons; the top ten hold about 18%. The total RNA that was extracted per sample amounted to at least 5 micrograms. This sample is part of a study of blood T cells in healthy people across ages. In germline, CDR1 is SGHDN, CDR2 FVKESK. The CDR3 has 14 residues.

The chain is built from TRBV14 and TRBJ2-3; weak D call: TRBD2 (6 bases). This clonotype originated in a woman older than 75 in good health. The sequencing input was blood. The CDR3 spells CASSPRLDQDTRYF. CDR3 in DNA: TGTGCCAGCAGCCCCCGACTAGATCAAGATACGCGGTATTTT.